The 3 T cell receptor beta chains presented below share a single source sample, sequenced in a study of blood T cell repertoires in COVID-19. Sequencing was performed with immunoSEQ multiplex PCR; in TCRdb, only in-frame clones are kept and a portion is missing. The sample consists of roughly 250,000 clones, roughly 84% of them appearing once. Sequencing used peripheral blood. Every receptor here comes from a person aged 70 to 85 with COVID-19, enrolled during active disease.

The rearrangement joins TRBV18 to TRBJ2-2; tentatively, D is TRBD1 (6 bases). The V and J ends lost 3 bases and 8 bases respectively, with 13 bases between them. CDR3 length equals 14 residues. Germline loops: CDR1 KGHSH, CDR2 LQKENI. CDR3 loop: CASSPSYGQGELFF. In DNA form, the CDR3 reads TGTGCCAGCTCACCGAGCTATGGACAGGGGGAGCTGTTTTTT.

The chain uses TRBV3-1 (or the pseudogene TRBV3-2) and TRBJ1-2; TRBD1 agrees at 8 bases. Germline V CDR1 and CDR2: LGHDT, YNNKEL (reference sequence). V lost 3 bases to trimming and J lost 4 bases; unmatched junction nucleotides: 1. There are 13 residues in the CDR3. This CDR3 is CASSHTGGYGYTF. CDR3 sequence (DNA): TGTGCCAGCAGCCACACAGGGGGCTATGGCTACACCTTC.

The table lists this clone with a count of one. One end of the junction does not line up with germline, which may come from a read error. The genes are TRBV5-8 and TRBJ2-7; weak D call: TRBD1 (6 bases). Germline V gene lookup returns CDR1 SGHTS and CDR2 YDEGEE. The CDR3 is 14 amino acids. CDR3 residues: CAGSDFGQNYEQYF. CDR3 DNA: TGTGCCGGCAGCGACTTCGGACAGAACTACGAGCAGTACTTC. The whole variable domain, filled in from reference TRBV5-8 and TRBJ2-7, reads EAGVTQSPTHLIKTRGQQATLRCSPISGHTSVYWYQQALGLGLQFLLWYDEGEERNRGNFPPRFSGRQFPNYSSELNVNALELEDSALYLCAGSDFGQNYEQYFGPGTRLTVT.